This is a list of T cell receptor beta chains from one sample in a study of blood T cell repertoires in COVID-19. Repertoires were generated with immunoSEQ multiplex PCR, while TCRdb's copy carries only in-frame clones and drops some. The sample has 140,000 or so clones; 81% are singletons. The specimen was peripheral blood. The receptors derive from a human donor in a cohort sampled during active COVID-19. Both conserved end residues are part of each CDR3. D genes are given only for firm matches. Size tells how often a clone was seen (once, few, many) or the class of an expanded clone, and some rows leave it out.

D	V	size	J	DNA	CDR3
TRBD2	TRBV27	once	TRBJ2-2	TGTGCCAGCAGTGAAATTGGGCTAGCGGGAATCTTGAACACCGGGGAGCTGTTTTTT	CASSEIGLAGILNTGELFF
TRBD1	TRBV5-1	NA	TRBJ2-5	TGCGCCAGCAGCCGGGGACAGCAAGAGACCCAGTACTTC	CASSRGQQETQYF
NA	TRBV5-4	NA	TRBJ2-1	TGTGCCAGCAGCCAAGGCCGGGACTCATACAATGAGCAGTTCTTC	CASSQGRDSYNEQFF
NA	TRBV7-2	NA	TRBJ2-7	TGTGCCAGCAGCTTAGGGGGAGGCCGGAACTACGAGCAGTACTTC	CASSLGGGRNYEQYF
NA	TRBV5-1	NA	TRBJ2-2	TGCGCCAGCAGCTTGAGGGCCGAGGGCACCGGGGAGCTGTTTTTT	CASSLRAEGTGELFF
TRBD2	TRBV7-9	NA	TRBJ2-3	TGTGCCAGCAGCTACAACTTACTAGCGGGTCTCACAGATACGCAGTATTTT	CASSYNLLAGLTDTQYF
TRBD2	TRBV9	NA	TRBJ2-3	TGTGCCAGCAGCGTTGCGGGAGGGCCGGGGAGGGATACGCAGTATTTT	CASSVAGGPGRDTQYF
NA	TRBV6-2/TRBV6-3	NA	TRBJ2-5	TGTGCCAGCAGTTCCCGTAGCGGAAACCAAGAGACCCAGTACTTC	CASSSRSGNQETQYF
NA	TRBV7-2	NA	TRBJ2-1	TGTGCCAGCAAGAAAAACCGGGACTCCTCCTACAATGAGCAGTTCTTC	CASKKNRDSSYNEQFF
NA	TRBV7-2	NA	TRBJ2-7	TGTGCCAGCAGCTTAGTGGGGGCAACGAACGAGCAGTACTTC	CASSLVGATNEQYF
TRBD1	TRBV5-1	NA	TRBJ1-3	TGCGCCAGCAGCCGTTTAGACAGGGGCCCCGGAAACACCATATATTTT	CASSRLDRGPGNTIYF
NA	TRBV7-5	NA	TRBJ1-6	TGTGTCAGAAGCCGACCGACGGGGGGCTCCTATAATTCACCCCTCCACTTT	CVRSRPTGGSYNSPLHF
NA	TRBV23-1	NA	TRBJ2-7	TGCGCCAGCAGTCAATCGGTAAGGGTTCGGGGGTACGAGCAGTACTTC	CASSQSVRVRGYEQYF
TRBD2	TRBV7-2	NA	TRBJ2-5	TGTGCCAGCAGCTTTAATTATCTAGCGGGAGAAGAGACCCAGTACTTC	CASSFNYLAGEETQYF
TRBD1	TRBV20-1	NA	TRBJ2-7	TGCAGGGGACAGGGGAAATACGAGCAGTACTTC	CRGQGKYEQYF
TRBD1	TRBV7-7	once	TRBJ2-7	TGTGCCAGCAGCCCGGGACAGGGGGCGAGGGAGCAGTACTTC	CASSPGQGAREQYF
TRBD1	TRBV4-2	NA	TRBJ1-5	TGTGCCAGCAGCCAGGAACAGGGGAATCTAGAGCAGCCCCAGCATTTT	CASSQEQGNLEQPQHF
NA	TRBV2	NA	TRBJ2-5	TGTGCCAGCATCCCACAGGGCCCTGGGTACTTC	CASIPQGPGYF
TRBD2	TRBV7-2	NA	TRBJ2-7	TGTGCCAGCAGCTTAGTTCTAGCGGGAGGAGGAAGCGAGCAGTACTTC	CASSLVLAGGGSEQYF
TRBD2	TRBV6-6	NA	TRBJ2-2	TGTGCCAGCAGTTCCCTAGCGGGAGATAGCACCGGGGAGCTGTTTTTT	CASSSLAGDSTGELFF
TRBD2	TRBV29-1	NA	TRBJ2-1	TGCAGCGTGGCCGGGACTAGCGGGAGGGCCCCCTATCACAATGAGCAGTTCTTC	CSVAGTSGRAPYHNEQFF
TRBD1	TRBV25-1	NA	TRBJ2-7	TGTGCCACCTCGGGACAGGACTCCTACGAGCAGTACTTC	CATSGQDSYEQYF
TRBD1	TRBV10-3	NA	TRBJ2-7	TGTGCCATTCACCCAGGACAGGGGGCTCAATACGAGCAGTACTTC	CAIHPGQGAQYEQYF
NA	TRBV5-6	NA	TRBJ1-2	TGTGCCAGCAGCTCACAGGTCTATGGCTACACCTTC	CASSSQVYGYTF
NA	TRBV5-1	once	TRBJ1-5	TGCGCCAGCAGCTTGGGTCCGGGCGGGCAGCCCCAGCATTTT	CASSLGPGGQPQHF
NA	TRBV14	few	TRBJ1-1	TGTGCCAGCAGCCAAGGACAGGTTTGGAGCACTGAAGCTTTCTTT	CASSQGQVWSTEAFF
NA	TRBV5-1	NA	TRBJ2-7	TGCGCCAGCAGCTTTAGCGAGTACTACGAGCAGTACTTC	CASSFSEYYEQYF
TRBD1	TRBV19	few	TRBJ2-3	TGTGCCAGCGCTCTCCGGGACAGCGGCACAGATACGCAGTATTTT	CASALRDSGTDTQYF
NA	TRBV7-2	NA	TRBJ2-7	TGTGCCAGCAGCTTAGCCCACGGGAAGTACGAGCAGTACTTC	CASSLAHGKYEQYF
NA	TRBV19	NA	TRBJ2-7	TGTGCCAGTAGCACTCAGGGGGGACCCTACGAGCAGTACTTC	CASSTQGGPYEQYF
TRBD1	TRBV24-1	NA	TRBJ2-4	TGTGCCACCAGTGACCCCTGGACAGGCAAAAACATTCAGTACTTC	CATSDPWTGKNIQYF
NA	TRBV7-3	once	TRBJ2-3	TGTGCCAGCAGCTTAAGTTTAGCCGCAGATACGCAGTATTTT	CASSLSLAADTQYF
NA	TRBV7-2	NA	TRBJ2-7	TGTGCCAGCAGCCTTAGACAGGACTCCTACGAGCAGTACTTC	CASSLRQDSYEQYF
TRBD1	TRBV2	NA	TRBJ1-1	TGTGCCAGCAGGGAGACAGGGGTCACTGAAGCTTTCTTT	CASRETGVTEAFF
NA	TRBV7-9	few	TRBJ2-3	TGTGCCAGCGACTTAACGGGACTGGGTACAGATACGCAGTATTTT	CASDLTGLGTDTQYF
NA	TRBV10-2	once	TRBJ1-5	TGCGCCAGCAGTGAGTCGAAGATGGCCAATCAGCCCCAGCATTTT	CASSESKMANQPQHF
NA	TRBV29-1	NA	TRBJ1-1	TGCAGCGTTGGGACAATTATAGCTGAAGCTTTCTTT	CSVGTIIAEAFF
NA	TRBV28	NA	TRBJ2-7	TGTGCCAGCAGGCCTACCGAGGCCTACGAGCAGTACTTC	CASRPTEAYEQYF
NA	TRBV5-6	NA	TRBJ2-7	TGTGCCAGCAGCTTGGACGGGGATCCCTCCTACGAGCAGTACTTC	CASSLDGDPSYEQYF
TRBD2	TRBV5-1	NA	TRBJ2-2	TGCGCCAGCAGCACCACTAGCGGCGCGAGCACCGGGGAGCTGTTTTTT	CASSTTSGASTGELFF
TRBD2	TRBV29-1	NA	TRBJ2-7	TGCAGCGTTGAAGGGGACTACTCCTACGAGCAGTACTTC	CSVEGDYSYEQYF
NA	TRBV27	few	TRBJ1-1	TGTGCCAGCAGTTTATCAGGGGTCATGAACACTGAAGCTTTCTTT	CASSLSGVMNTEAFF
TRBD2	TRBV29-1	few	TRBJ2-5	TGCAGCGTTCTAGCGGGAGTTGTGGAGACCCAGTACTTC	CSVLAGVVETQYF
TRBD1	TRBV7-2	NA	TRBJ2-2	TGTGCCAGCAGCTTACGCCGGGACAGGGTCACCGGGGAGCTGTTTTTT	CASSLRRDRVTGELFF
TRBD1	TRBV7-2	NA	TRBJ1-3	TGTGCCAGCAGCTTAAGGACAGGGGGAGGTGGGAACACCATATATTTT	CASSLRTGGGGNTIYF
TRBD2	TRBV4-2	NA	TRBJ2-7	TGTGCCAGCAGCCAAGTGGCTAGCGGGAGTGCTATGTACGAGCAGTACTTC	CASSQVASGSAMYEQYF
NA	TRBV28	once	TRBJ1-4	TGTGCCAGCAGTTTTTTCGGGAGCTCTAATGAAAAACTGTTTTTT	CASSFFGSSNEKLFF
NA	TRBV6-5	NA	TRBJ2-3	TGTGCCAGCAGAGCTAGGAGATTCAGCACAGATACGCAGTATTTT	CASRARRFSTDTQYF
NA	TRBV19	NA	TRBJ1-5	TGTGCCAGTACTCAAACAGGGTCGGGTCAGCCCCAGCATTTT	CASTQTGSGQPQHF
TRBD2	TRBV9	NA	TRBJ2-1	TGTGCCAGCAGCGTAGCCGGGAGGGCCGGAAATGAGCAGTTCTTC	CASSVAGRAGNEQFF
TRBD1	TRBV18	NA	TRBJ2-7	TGTGCCAGCTCACCAGTGGACAGGGGGCGGTACGAGCAGTACTTC	CASSPVDRGRYEQYF
TRBD2	TRBV24-1	NA	TRBJ2-3	TGTGCCACCAGTGAGACTAGCGGGAGTAAGGGTACGCAGTATTTT	CATSETSGSKGTQYF
NA	TRBV7-2	NA	TRBJ1-5	TGTGCCAGCAGCGTCCGAATGAATCTTGTAGAGAATCAGCCCCAGCATTTT	CASSVRMNLVENQPQHF
TRBD1	TRBV28	NA	TRBJ1-4	TGTGCCAGCAGTGACACCGGGACAGGGAATGAAAAACTGTTTTTT	CASSDTGTGNEKLFF
TRBD1	TRBV7-9	NA	TRBJ2-7	TGTGCCAGCGGCGCCGGGACAGGGGGCTACGAGCAGTACTTC	CASGAGTGGYEQYF